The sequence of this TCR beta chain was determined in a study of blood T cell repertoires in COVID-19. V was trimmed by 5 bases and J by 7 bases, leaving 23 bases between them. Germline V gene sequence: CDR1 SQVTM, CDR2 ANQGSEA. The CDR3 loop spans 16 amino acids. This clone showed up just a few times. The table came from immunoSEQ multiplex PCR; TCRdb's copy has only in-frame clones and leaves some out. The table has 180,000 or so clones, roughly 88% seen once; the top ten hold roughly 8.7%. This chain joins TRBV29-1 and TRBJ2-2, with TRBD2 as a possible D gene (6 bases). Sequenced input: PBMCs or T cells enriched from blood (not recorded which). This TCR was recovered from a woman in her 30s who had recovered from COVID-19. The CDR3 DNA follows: TGCAGCGTTCCCGTTAGCGGAGCAGAGTTTGGCGGGGAGCTGTTTTTT. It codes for CSVPVSGAEFGGELFF.